A single sample is the source of the 16 T cell receptor beta chains below, sequenced in a study of Graves' ophthalmopathy and Graves' hyperthyroidism. Amplifying from RNA transcripts, the study obtained TCR beta CDR3 regions. Second-round multiplex PCR followed a first-round RT-PCR using HTBI primers. TCRdb processed the multiplex PCR reads anew with MiXCR; each CDR3 protein has one entry. The sample shows a few hundred thousand distinct CDR3 sequences, about 17% of them seen only once. Sequences were obtained from peripheral blood. Receptors were obtained from a woman aged 18-35 years with Graves' ophthalmopathy.

This clonotype was seen a handful of times. The V and J genes are TRBV28 and TRBJ1-5; 9 positions agree with TRBD1. Looked up from germline, CDR1 is MDHEN and CDR2 is SYDVKM. CDR3 length: 14 amino acids. After removal of 7 bases from V and 9 bases from J, the junction contained 10 bases not matched to a gene. CDR3 coding DNA: TGTGCCAGCATCTTCGGGACAGGGTTCTTGCCCCAGCATTTT. Translating gives CASIFGTGFLPQHF.

The rearrangement joins TRBV3-1 to TRBJ1-2, with D uncertain. Germline V gives CDR1 LGHDT, CDR2 YNNKEL (reference sequence). V gave up 0 bases and J gave up 8 bases, with 13 bases separating them. This CDR3 contains 14 residues. The CDR3 protein is CASSQDRPRGGYTF. CDR3 nucleotides: TGTGCCAGCAGCCAAGATCGACCCCGGGGAGGCTACACCTTC.

This clonotype was recorded many times. The V call is TRBV2, the J call TRBJ1-1; D uncertain. The V and J ends lost 3 bases and 4 bases respectively, with 15 bases between them. This CDR3 is built from 15 residues. In germline, CDR1 is SNHLY, CDR2 FYNNEI. In DNA, the CDR3 is TGTGCCAGCAGTGAGTCCCCAGGTCTGGCCACTGAAGCTTTCTTT. Its protein product is CASSESPGLATEAFF.

The table lists this clonotype with many counts. The chain uses TRBV25-1 and TRBJ1-2; weak D call: TRBD1 (5 bases). V was clipped by 2 bases and J by 8 bases, with 15 bases between them. CDR3 length: 14 amino acids. CDR1 is MGHDK and CDR2 is SYGVNS in the germline V gene. CDR3 in amino acids: CASSEGGGRGGYTF. DNA of the CDR3: TGTGCCAGCAGTGAAGGGGGAGGGAGGGGAGGCTACACCTTC.

This clonotype was detected many times. The chain couples TRBV7-2 to TRBJ2-7; 10 nucleotides align to TRBD1. The ends lost 0 bases at V and 2 bases at J; junction bases unmatched: 7. CDR3 length equals 17 residues. The germline V gene encodes CDR1 SGHTA and CDR2 FQGNSA. The CDR3: CASSLAARTGGPYEQYF. In DNA form, the CDR3 reads TGTGCCAGCAGCTTAGCCGCTCGGACAGGGGGGCCCTACGAGCAGTACTTC.

This clonotype was recorded at least ten times. Compared with germline, one end of the junction differs, possibly owing to a read error. The chain uses TRBV9 and TRBJ2-2, with D possibly being TRBD1 (6 bases). Germline CDR1 reads SGDLS; CDR2 reads YYNGEE. The CDR3 extends over 15 amino acids. As DNA, the CDR3 is TGTGCCAGCAGCACAAGAGGGGGTACCACCGGGGAACTGTTTTTT. It specifies CASSTRGGTTGELFF.

This clonotype was detected ten times or more. The gene calls are TRBV6-2 or TRBV6-3 and TRBJ2-5, with TRBD2 matching over 7 bases. This CDR3 comprises 14 residues. Trimming removed 7 bases from V and 4 bases from J; junction bases left unmatched: 9. Germline CDR1 is MNHEY and CDR2 is SVGEGT. The chain's CDR3 is CASKTSEGRETQYF. The DNA for the CDR3 is TGTGCCAGCAAAACTAGCGAAGGTCGAGAGACCCAGTACTTC.

This clonotype was observed at least ten times. The V call is TRBV2, the J call TRBJ2-7; D not resolved. This CDR3 contains 13 residues. V lost 6 bases and J 1 base, leaving 10 bases between the germline ends. Per the germline V gene, CDR1 is SNHLY and CDR2 is FYNNEI. The CDR3 DNA reads TGTGCCAGCAGCGACTCAGATTCCTACGAGCAGTACTTC. Its translation is CASSDSDSYEQYF.

This clonotype was seen many times. This chain uses TRBV5-1 with TRBJ2-5; D is unresolved. The V gene lost 2 bases and the J gene lost 6 bases, with 11 bases spanning the gap. Germline values: CDR1 SGHRS, CDR2 YFSETQ. The CDR3 runs 13 residues. CDR3 region: CASSFGHVQTQYF. For the CDR3, the DNA is TGCGCCAGCAGCTTTGGTCACGTCCAGACCCAGTACTTC.

This clonotype was counted ten times or more. This chain links TRBV2 with TRBJ2-5, with 10 bases that match TRBD1. The CDR3 spans 14 residues. V shed 5 bases and J 5 bases; nucleotides not matched to a gene: 5. The germline CDR1 and CDR2 sequences are SNHLY and FYNNEI. As DNA, the CDR3 is TGTGCCAGCAGTCCCGGGACAGGGGACGAGACCCAGTACTTC. Its translation is CASSPGTGDETQYF.

This clonotype was detected ten times or more. The chain is built from TRBV7-2 and TRBJ1-1; D is possibly TRBD1 (5 bases). The germline gives CDR1 SGHTA, CDR2 FQGNSA. V was cut by 2 bases and J by 7 bases, with 14 bases left in between. The CDR3 contains 14 residues. The CDR3 DNA reads as TGTGCCAGCAGCTTAAAACAGGCCTGGGGTGAAGCTTTCTTT. This codes for CASSLKQAWGEAFF.

In this sample, this clonotype turned up many times. The chain carries TRBV5-1 and TRBJ2-5; TRBD1 aligns across 7 bases. The J segment lost 1 base and the V segment lost 4 bases, leaving 7 bases of the junction unmatched. Germline CDR1 and CDR2: SGHRS and YFSETQ. The CDR3 sequence is 15 residues long. Written as DNA, the CDR3 is TGCGCCAGCAGCCCCGTGACAGGGTTCCAAGAGACCCAGTACTTC. Protein product: CASSPVTGFQETQYF.

The chain links TRBV7-8 to TRBJ2-5, with TRBD2 matching over 8 bases. The V and J ends lost 7 bases and 5 bases, in that order; junction bases with no gene match: 12. CDR1 and CDR2 from the germline V gene are SGHVS and FQNEAQ. This CDR3 region has 15 residues. The CDR3 is CASIRRLAGWETQYF. The CDR3, as DNA: TGTGCCAGCATACGTCGTTTAGCGGGATGGGAGACCCAGTACTTC.

The chain carries TRBV28 and TRBJ2-7; 7 nucleotides agree with TRBD2. Unmatched junction bases numbered 5, after V lost 3 bases and J lost 3 bases. CDR3 length equals 14 residues. Looked up from germline, CDR1 is MDHEN and CDR2 is SYDVKM. Here the CDR3 reads CASSLSGTGYEQYF. CDR3 DNA sequence: TGTGCCAGCAGTTTGAGCGGGACGGGCTACGAGCAGTACTTC.

In this sample, this clonotype turned up many times. This chain links TRBV27 with TRBJ1-5, with 10 bases identical to TRBD1. This CDR3 is 15 amino acids long. V dropped 4 bases and J dropped 7; count of bases not matched to a gene: 7. The V gene's germline CDR1 is MNHEY and CDR2 SMNVEV (reference sequence). The CDR3 loop is CASSSGTGDGQPQHF. CDR3 nucleotide sequence: TGTGCCAGCAGTTCCGGGACAGGGGACGGGCAGCCCCAGCATTTT.

This clonotype was seen many times. This chain joins TRBV6-5 and TRBJ1-1; D ambiguous. CDR1 MNHEY and CDR2 SVGAGI come from the germline V gene. The CDR3 sequence is 13 residues long. V lost 3 bases, J lost 0 bases, and 5 bases lay in between. CDR3 nucleotide sequence: TGTGCCAGCAGTTATAACATGAACACTGAAGCTTTCTTT. Its protein product is CASSYNMNTEAFF.